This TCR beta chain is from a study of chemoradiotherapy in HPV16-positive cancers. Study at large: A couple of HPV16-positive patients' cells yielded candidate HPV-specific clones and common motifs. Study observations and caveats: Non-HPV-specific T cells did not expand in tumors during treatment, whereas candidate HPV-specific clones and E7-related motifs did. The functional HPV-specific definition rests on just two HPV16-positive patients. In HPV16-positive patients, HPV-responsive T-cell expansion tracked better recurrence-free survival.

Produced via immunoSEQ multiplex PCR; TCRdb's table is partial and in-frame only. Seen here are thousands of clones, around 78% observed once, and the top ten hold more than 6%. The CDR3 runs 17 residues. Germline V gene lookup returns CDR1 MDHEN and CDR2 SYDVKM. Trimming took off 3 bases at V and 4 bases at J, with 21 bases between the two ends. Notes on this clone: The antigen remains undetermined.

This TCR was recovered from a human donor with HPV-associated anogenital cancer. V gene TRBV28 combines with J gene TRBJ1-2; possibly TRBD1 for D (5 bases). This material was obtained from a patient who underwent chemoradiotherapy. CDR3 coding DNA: TGTGCCAGCAGTTTTTACCGGGAATCCGGGACCCTCTATGGCTACACCTTC. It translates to CASSFYRESGTLYGYTF.